The text below deals with one T cell receptor (beta chain). Method: immunoSEQ multiplex PCR; TCRdb's copy keeps in-frame clones and lacks some. The profile shows more than 100,000 clones, approximately 90% of them singletons. These data belong to a study of T cell responses to AZD1222 COVID-19 vaccine. Trimming cost V 0 bases and J 7 bases, with 11 bases left between them. Germline CDR1 SGDLS, CDR2 YYNGEE. There are 14 residues in the CDR3. This clonotype was sampled from an adult in good health. The chain links TRBV9 to TRBJ1-3, with D uncertain. Sequences were derived from peripheral blood, sampled on day 0 of AZD1222 vaccination. The CDR3 reads CASSVDPNPNTIYF. The CDR3 DNA follows: TGTGCCAGCAGCGTAGACCCAAATCCGAACACCATATATTTT.